The 17 T cell receptor beta chains below all came from one sample that was sequenced in a study of PD-1 blockade in mismatch repair-deficient tumors. Repertoires were generated with immunoSEQ multiplex PCR, while TCRdb's copy carries only in-frame clones and drops some. The table records some 110,000 clones, 60% to 85% of them present only once. Sequenced material: peripheral blood, taken 60 to 65 weeks after starting pembrolizumab. The receptor set was obtained from an adult with mismatch repair-deficient cancer.

The rearrangement uses TRBV5-1 and TRBJ2-5; TRBD2 agrees at 13 bases. The CDR3 is 16 residues long. V was pared by 4 bases and J by 2 bases, with 5 bases of the junction left unmatched. The germline V gene encodes CDR1 SGHRS and CDR2 YFSETQ. CDR3 sequence: CASSVGLAGWQETQYF. CDR3 bases: TGCGCCAGCAGCGTGGGACTAGCGGGATGGCAAGAGACCCAGTACTTC.

This chain uses TRBV13 with TRBJ2-7; 9 bases agree with TRBD2. The CDR3 runs 13 residues. CDR1 PRHDT and CDR2 FYEKMQ come from the germline V gene (reference sequence). After removal of 5 bases from V and 4 bases from J, the junction contained 3 bases not matched to a gene. The CDR3 nucleotides are TGTGCCAGCAGCCACCTAGCGGGATACGAGCAGTACTTC. Amino acid sequence: CASSHLAGYEQYF.

This clone was picked up one time. The gene calls are TRBV19 and TRBJ1-2; D uncertain. The CDR3 runs 11 residues. V lost 3 bases and J 5 bases, leaving 4 bases between the germline ends. From germline, CDR1 is LNHDA and CDR2 SQIVND (reference sequence). In DNA form, the CDR3 reads TGTGCCAGTAGTATCAATTATGGCTACACCTTC. This sequence encodes CASSINYGYTF.

The rearrangement uses TRBV7-9 and TRBJ2-7; TRBD2 agrees at 10 bases. The CDR3 length is 18 residues. Germline assignment: CDR1 SEHNR and CDR2 FQNEAQ (reference sequence). V lost 5 bases to trimming and J lost 5 bases; unmatched junction nucleotides: 18. CDR3 residues: CASSLRQSSGRAIDEQYF. As DNA, the CDR3 is TGTGCCAGCAGCCTTCGCCAATCAAGCGGGAGGGCTATCGACGAGCAGTACTTC. Filled out from reference TRBV7-9 and TRBJ2-7, the complete variable domain reads DTGVSQNPRHKITKRGQNVTFRCDPISEHNRLYWYRQTLGQGPEFLTYFQNEAQLEKSRLLSDRFSAERPKGSFSTLEIQRTEQGDSAMYLCASSLRQSSGRAIDEQYFGPGTRLTVT.

The chain carries TRBV12-5 and TRBJ2-5; 8 nucleotides agree with TRBD1. CDR3 length: 16 residues. J gave up 4 bases and V 6 bases, and 13 bases lay outside the gene matches. Germline CDR1 LGHNT, CDR2 FRNRAP. CDR3 in amino acids: CASGQGQAHRGETQYF. The CDR3, as DNA: TGTGCTAGTGGGCAGGGACAGGCCCACCGGGGAGAGACCCAGTACTTC.

V and J are TRBV2 and TRBJ2-7; 12 bases align to TRBD1. CDR1 is SNHLY, CDR2 FYNNEI, per germline. There are 14 residues in the CDR3. V lost 8 bases to trimming and J lost 1 base; unmatched junction nucleotides: 3. The CDR3, as DNA: TGTGCCAGCTGGGGACAGGGGGCTTCCTACGAGCAGTACTTC. As protein: CASWGQGASYEQYF.

V usage is TRBV7-9 and J usage is TRBJ2-7; 11 bases align to TRBD2. This CDR3 contains 15 residues. Germline V gene sequence: CDR1 SEHNR, CDR2 FQNEAQ (reference sequence). V was clipped by 2 bases and J by 3 bases; unmatched bases: 3. The CDR3, as DNA: TGTGCCAGCAGCTTAAGACTAGCGGGAATCTACGAGCAGTACTTC. Encoded protein: CASSLRLAGIYEQYF.

The chain joins TRBV28 to TRBJ2-7; 8 nucleotides match TRBD1. In germline, CDR1 is MDHEN, CDR2 SYDVKM. V trimming: 5 bases; J trimming: 3 bases; junction bases outside the gene matches: 12. This CDR3 region has 16 residues. Written as DNA, the CDR3 is TGTGCCAGCAGTCCCACCGGGACAGGCCGACTCTACGAGCAGTACTTC. Its protein product is CASSPTGTGRLYEQYF.

V and J are TRBV10-3 and TRBJ1-1; D is uncertain. Trimming shortened V by 2 bases and J by 3 bases, and 4 bases separated the two germline ends. The germline gives CDR1 ENHRY, CDR2 SYGVKD. This CDR3 contains 12 residues. CDR3 loop: CAISETDTEAFF. CDR3 nucleotide sequence: TGTGCCATCAGTGAGACAGACACTGAAGCTTTCTTT.

The rearrangement links TRBV6-1 to TRBJ1-1; no clear D. The CDR3 covers 13 residues. The V end was cut by 3 bases, the J end by 4 bases, with 9 bases between. From germline, CDR1 is MNHNS and CDR2 SASEGT. The CDR3 region has the DNA TGTGCCAGCAGTGATCTAGGGCCCACTGAAGCTTTCTTT. It specifies CASSDLGPTEAFF.

The chain combines TRBV5-1 with TRBJ2-2, with 8 bases that match TRBD2. The CDR3 is 16 amino acids. Germline CDR1 reads SGHRS; CDR2 reads YFSETQ. J lost 6 bases, V lost 0 bases, and 7 bases had no gene match. The chain's CDR3 is CASSLAGGPDAGELFF. CDR3 coding DNA: TGCGCCAGCAGCTTGGCGGGAGGGCCCGACGCCGGGGAGCTGTTTTTT.

This clone has just a few counts. CDR3: CASSFMGGYTGELFF. The DNA for the CDR3 is TGTGCCAGCAGTTTTATGGGAGGGTACACCGGGGAGCTGTTTTTT. The V call is TRBV27, the J call TRBJ2-2; TRBD2 aligns across 7 bases. Germline V CDR1 and CDR2: MNHEY, SMNVEV (reference sequence). This CDR3 comprises 15 residues. V lost 3 bases to trimming and J lost 3 bases; unmatched junction nucleotides: 4.

This clone was picked up one time. The chain employs TRBV6-1 and TRBJ2-7; TRBD1 aligns across 7 bases. Germline lookup yields CDR1 MNHNS and CDR2 SASEGT. The CDR3 consists of 14 residues. The V gene end was trimmed by 3 bases and the J gene end by 7 bases; junction bases not matched to a gene: 9. CDR3 sequence (DNA): TGTGCCAGCAGTGAGGGGACAGTCTACCGGGAGCAGTACTTC. Translated, it gives CASSEGTVYREQYF.

The CDR3 nucleotides are TGTGCCAGCAGCTTAACTAGCGCGGGTAGCACAGATACGCAGTATTTT. Residues: CASSLTSAGSTDTQYF. The chain couples TRBV7-9 to TRBJ2-3; TRBD2 matches at 7 bases. The CDR3 is 16 amino acids. Germline CDR1 and CDR2: SEHNR and FQNEAQ (reference sequence). Trimming at V came to 2 bases and at J to 0 bases, leaving 5 bases not matched to a gene.

The V call is TRBV27, the J call TRBJ1-1; D is perhaps TRBD1 (5 bases). Germline V gene sequence: CDR1 MNHEY, CDR2 SMNVEV (reference sequence). The CDR3 consists of 13 residues. Trimming shortened V by 6 bases and J by 2 bases, and 10 bases separated the two germline ends. CDR3 sequence: CASRAGFNTEAFF. DNA of the CDR3: TGTGCCAGCAGAGCAGGGTTTAACACTGAAGCTTTCTTT.

In this sample, this clone turned up a few times. The chain links TRBV29-1 to TRBJ1-2; no clear D. This CDR3 spans 12 amino acids. V was trimmed by 4 bases and J by 6 bases, leaving 12 bases between them. CDR1 is SQVTM, CDR2 ANQGSEA, per germline. The CDR3 bases are TGCAGCGTTGTTTTGGGTAATGATGGCTACACCTTC. Protein sequence: CSVVLGNDGYTF.

CDR3 sequence: CAWSPSYNTEAFF. In nucleotides, the CDR3 is TGTGCCTGGAGTCCCAGTTATAACACTGAAGCTTTCTTT. J is TRBJ1-1 and V is TRBV30, with unresolved D. From germline, CDR1 is GTSNPN and CDR2 SVGIG (reference sequence). V was shortened by 2 bases and J by 2 bases, with 9 bases between the two germline ends. This CDR3 is built from 13 residues.